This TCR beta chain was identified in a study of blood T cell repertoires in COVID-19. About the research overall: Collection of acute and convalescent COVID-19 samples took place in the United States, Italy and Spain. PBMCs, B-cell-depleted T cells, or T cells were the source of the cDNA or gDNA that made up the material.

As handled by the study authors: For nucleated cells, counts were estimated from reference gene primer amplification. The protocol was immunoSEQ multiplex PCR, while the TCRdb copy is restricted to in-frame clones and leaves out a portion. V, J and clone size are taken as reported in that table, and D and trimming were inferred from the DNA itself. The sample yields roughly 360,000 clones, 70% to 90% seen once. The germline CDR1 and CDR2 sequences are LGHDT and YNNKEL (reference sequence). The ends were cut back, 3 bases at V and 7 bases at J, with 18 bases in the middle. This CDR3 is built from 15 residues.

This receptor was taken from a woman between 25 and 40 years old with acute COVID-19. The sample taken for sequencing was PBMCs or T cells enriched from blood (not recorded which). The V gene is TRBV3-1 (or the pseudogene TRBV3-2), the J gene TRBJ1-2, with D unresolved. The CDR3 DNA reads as TGTGCCAGCAGCCAGGCGACCGGGCCCGAGGGTGGCTACACCTTC. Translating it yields CASSQATGPEGGYTF.